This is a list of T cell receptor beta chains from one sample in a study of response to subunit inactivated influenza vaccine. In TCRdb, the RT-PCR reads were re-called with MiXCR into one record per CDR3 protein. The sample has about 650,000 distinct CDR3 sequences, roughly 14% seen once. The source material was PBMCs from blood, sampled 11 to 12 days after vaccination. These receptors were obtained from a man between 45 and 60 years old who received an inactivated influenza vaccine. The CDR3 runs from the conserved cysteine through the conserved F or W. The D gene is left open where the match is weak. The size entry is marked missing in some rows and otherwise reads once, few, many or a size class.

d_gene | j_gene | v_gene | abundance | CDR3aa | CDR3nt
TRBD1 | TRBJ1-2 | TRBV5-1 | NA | CASSLEGQGSYGYTF | TGCGCCAGCAGCTTGGAGGGACAGGGGTCCTATGGCTACACCTTC
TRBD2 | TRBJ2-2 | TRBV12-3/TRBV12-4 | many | CASITSPGLGAGELFF | TGTGCCAGCATCACATCCCCGGGACTAGGAGCCGGGGAGCTGTTTTTT
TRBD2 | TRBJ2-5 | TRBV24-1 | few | CATSDRTRQETQYF | TGTGCCACCAGTGATCGGACTAGGCAGGAGACCCAGTACTTC
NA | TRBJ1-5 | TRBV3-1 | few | CASSRWGGDQHF | TGTGCCAGCAGCCGTTGGGGGGGGGACCAGCATTTT
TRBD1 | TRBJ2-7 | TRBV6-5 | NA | CASSYAGDRDHEQYF | TGTGCCAGCAGTTACGCCGGGGACAGGGATCACGAGCAGTACTTC
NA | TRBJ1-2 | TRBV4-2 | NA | CASSQDFSGAYGYTF | TGTGCCAGCAGCCAAGATTTTAGCGGGGCCTATGGCTACACCTTC
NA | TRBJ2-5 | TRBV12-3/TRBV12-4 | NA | CASSLLGYGKETQYF | TGTGCCAGCAGTTTGCTGGGGTACGGGAAAGAGACCCAGTACTTC
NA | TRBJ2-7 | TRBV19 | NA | CASSIGNYEQYF | TGTGCCAGTAGTATTGGTAACTACGAGCAGTACTTC
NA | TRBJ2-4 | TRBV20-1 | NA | CSARPRGFAKNIQYF | TGCAGTGCTAGACCAAGGGGGTTTGCCAAAAACATTCAGTACTTC
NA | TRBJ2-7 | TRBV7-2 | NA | CASSLGRAVEQYF | TGTGCCAGCAGCTTAGGGAGGGCAGTCGAGCAGTACTTC
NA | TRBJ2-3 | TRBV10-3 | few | CAYSQAETQYF | TGTGCCTATTCACAAGCAGAGACGCAGTATTTT
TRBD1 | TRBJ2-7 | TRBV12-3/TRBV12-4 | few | CASSQGAPPYEQYF | TGTGCCAGCAGTCAGGGGGCGCCTCCCTACGAGCAGTACTTC
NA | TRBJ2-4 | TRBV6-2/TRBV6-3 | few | CASTKDIGLAKNIQYF | TGTGCCAGCACCAAGGACATCGGGTTAGCCAAAAACATTCAGTACTTC
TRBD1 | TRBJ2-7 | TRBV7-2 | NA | CASNDRGQYEQYF | TGTGCCAGCAACGACAGGGGGCAGTACGAGCAGTACTTC
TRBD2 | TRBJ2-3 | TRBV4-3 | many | CASSPRNGGTDTQYF | TGCGCCAGCAGCCCTCGGAACGGGGGGACAGATACGCAGTATTTT
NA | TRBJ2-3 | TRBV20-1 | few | CSAKRADTQYF | TGCAGTGCTAAAAGGGCGGATACGCAGTATTTT
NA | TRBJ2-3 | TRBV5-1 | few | CASRPWGVGNTDTQYF | TGCGCCAGCAGGCCCTGGGGAGTGGGCAACACAGATACGCAGTATTTT
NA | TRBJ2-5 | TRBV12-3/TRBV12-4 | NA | CASSLFRDETQYF | TGTGCCAGCAGTTTATTTAGGGACGAGACCCAGTACTTC
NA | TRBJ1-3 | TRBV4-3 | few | CASSQEPGAGGNTIYF | TGCGCCAGCAGCCAAGAACCGGGGGCAGGTGGAAACACCATATATTTT
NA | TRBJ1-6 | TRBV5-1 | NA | CASSLSGSFRSPLHF | TGCGCCAGCAGCTTGTCGGGCAGCTTTCGTTCACCCCTCCACTTT
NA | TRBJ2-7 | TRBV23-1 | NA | CASSQSFPQSSYEQYF | TGCGCCAGCAGTCAATCGTTTCCTCAAAGCTCCTACGAGCAGTACTTC
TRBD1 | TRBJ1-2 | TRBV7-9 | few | CASSPTGFDAGYTF | TGTGCCAGCAGCCCGACAGGGTTTGACGCTGGCTACACCTTC
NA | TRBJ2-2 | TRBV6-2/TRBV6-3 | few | CASSATGTMNTGELFF | TGTGCCAGCAGTGCCACAGGGACTATGAACACCGGGGAGCTGTTTTTT
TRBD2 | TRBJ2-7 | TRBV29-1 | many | CSVSGRISYEQYF | TGCAGCGTAAGCGGGAGAATCTCCTACGAGCAGTACTTC
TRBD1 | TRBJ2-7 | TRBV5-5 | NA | CASSSIQGVSSYEQYF | TGTGCCAGCAGCTCGATACAGGGGGTAAGCTCCTACGAGCAGTACTTC